The rows below give T cell receptor beta chains drawn from one sample of a study of T cell responses to AZD1222 COVID-19 vaccine. Produced via immunoSEQ multiplex PCR; TCRdb's table is partial and in-frame only. Of over 95,000 clones listed, roughly 89% were seen once; the top ten hold roughly 12%. Sequencing was performed on peripheral blood, taken on day 0 of AZD1222 vaccination. The receptors derive from an adult in good health. Both conserved end residues are part of each CDR3. Fields, in order: V gene, CDR3 protein.

V gene: TRBV7-2; CDR3 protein: CASSLGGLAGSYNEQFF
V gene: TRBV2; CDR3 protein: CASTTTGNYNEQFF
V gene: TRBV5-1; CDR3 protein: CASSFPRGSSYNEQFF
V gene: TRBV9; CDR3 protein: CASSVAPTTDTQYF
V gene: TRBV6-6; CDR3 protein: CASSYSTPPEQFF
V gene: TRBV3-1/TRBV3-2; CDR3 protein: CASSQSQGGWPQHF
V gene: TRBV4-3; CDR3 protein: CASSQDTADSNTGELFF
V gene: TRBV7-2; CDR3 protein: CASSNRDTDTQYF
V gene: TRBV3-1/TRBV3-2; CDR3 protein: CASSQGARDRGYSNQPQHF
V gene: TRBV11-1; CDR3 protein: CASSLPGSTTEAFF
V gene: TRBV27; CDR3 protein: CASSLSGAAKQPQHF
V gene: TRBV2; CDR3 protein: CASSTWGGNEQYF
V gene: TRBV6-5; CDR3 protein: CASSYLRGDSGNTIYF
V gene: TRBV24-1; CDR3 protein: CATSAAGRLSTDTQYF
V gene: TRBV19; CDR3 protein: CASSRQGSGSPLHF
V gene: TRBV19; CDR3 protein: CASSMTTSYYSQETQYF
V gene: TRBV30; CDR3 protein: CAWFRDTGELFF
V gene: TRBV7-2; CDR3 protein: CASSLTDYGYTF
V gene: TRBV18; CDR3 protein: CASSPSGSDNEQFF
V gene: TRBV29-1; CDR3 protein: CSVEGQGGVQYF
V gene: TRBV24-1; CDR3 protein: CATSDAAVVTQYF
V gene: TRBV7-2; CDR3 protein: CASSLGRTPTREYF
V gene: TRBV12-3/TRBV12-4; CDR3 protein: CASSAQEQETQYF
V gene: TRBV5-1; CDR3 protein: CASSSTGGNYGYTF
V gene: TRBV27; CDR3 protein: CASRSTLGSETNQPQHF
V gene: TRBV25-1; CDR3 protein: CASRQGSTDTQYF
V gene: TRBV6-5; CDR3 protein: CASSYSSGLNYGYTF
V gene: TRBV20-1; CDR3 protein: CSASDGTNYGYTF
V gene: TRBV9; CDR3 protein: CASSPWTSGRDEQFF
V gene: TRBV5-6; CDR3 protein: CASSLDSMSYTF
V gene: TRBV9; CDR3 protein: CASSVRDSTQAFF
V gene: TRBV18; CDR3 protein: CASSPFGGRSTGELFF
V gene: TRBV15; CDR3 protein: CATSRDLEDTQYF
V gene: TRBV24-1; CDR3 protein: CAIRTVGPRNTIYF
V gene: TRBV2; CDR3 protein: CASKTRGYEQYF
V gene: TRBV6-2/TRBV6-3; CDR3 protein: CASSSNQGRGTEAFF